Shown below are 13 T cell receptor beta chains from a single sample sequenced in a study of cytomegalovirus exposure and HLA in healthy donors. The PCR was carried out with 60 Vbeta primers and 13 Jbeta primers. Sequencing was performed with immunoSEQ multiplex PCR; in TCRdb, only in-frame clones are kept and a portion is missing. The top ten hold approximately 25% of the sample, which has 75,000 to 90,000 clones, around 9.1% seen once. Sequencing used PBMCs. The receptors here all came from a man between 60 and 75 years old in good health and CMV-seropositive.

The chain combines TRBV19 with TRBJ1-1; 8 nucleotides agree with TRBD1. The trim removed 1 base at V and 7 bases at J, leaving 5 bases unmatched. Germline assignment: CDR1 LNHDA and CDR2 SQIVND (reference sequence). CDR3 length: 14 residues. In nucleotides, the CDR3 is TGTGCCAGTAGTATAGTCACAGGGGGATTTGAAGCTTTCTTT. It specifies CASSIVTGGFEAFF.

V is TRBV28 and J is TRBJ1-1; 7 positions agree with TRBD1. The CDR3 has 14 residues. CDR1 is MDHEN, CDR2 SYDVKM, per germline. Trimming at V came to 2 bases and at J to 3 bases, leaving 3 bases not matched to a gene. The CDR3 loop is CASSLIGGYTEAFF. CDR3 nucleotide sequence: TGTGCCAGCAGTTTAATAGGGGGCTACACTGAAGCTTTCTTT.

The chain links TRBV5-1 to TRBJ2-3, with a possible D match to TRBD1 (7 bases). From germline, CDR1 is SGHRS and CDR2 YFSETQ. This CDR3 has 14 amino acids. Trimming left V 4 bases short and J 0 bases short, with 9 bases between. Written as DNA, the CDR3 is TGCGCCAGCAGCCAGGGGGGTAGCACAGATACGCAGTATTTT. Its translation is CASSQGGSTDTQYF.

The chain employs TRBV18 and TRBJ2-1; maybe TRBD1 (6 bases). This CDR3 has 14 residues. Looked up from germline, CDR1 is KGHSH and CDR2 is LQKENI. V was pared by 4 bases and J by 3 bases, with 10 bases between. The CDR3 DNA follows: TGTGCCAGCTCACGACAGGAAGTCTACAATGAGCAGTTCTTC. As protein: CASSRQEVYNEQFF. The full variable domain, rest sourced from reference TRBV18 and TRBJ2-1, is NAGVMQNPRHLVRRRGQEARLRCSPMKGHSHVYWYRQLPEEGLKFMVYLQKENIIDESGMPKERFSAEFPKEGPSILRIQQVVRGDSAAYFCASSRQEVYNEQFFGPGTRLTVL.

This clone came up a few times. The CDR3: CASTAGSSYEQYF. The CDR3 coding sequence is TGTGCCAGTACCGCCGGGTCCTCCTACGAGCAGTACTTC. V gene TRBV19 combines with J gene TRBJ2-7; no clear D gene. Germline-derived CDR1 and CDR2 are LNHDA and SQIVND (reference sequence). V shed 7 bases and J shed 0 bases, with 10 bases lying between them. The CDR3 covers 13 residues.

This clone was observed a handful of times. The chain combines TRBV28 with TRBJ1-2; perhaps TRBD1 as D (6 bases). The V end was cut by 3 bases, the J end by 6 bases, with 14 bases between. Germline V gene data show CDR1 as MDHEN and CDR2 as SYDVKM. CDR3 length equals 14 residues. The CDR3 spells CASSLGTGRNGYTF. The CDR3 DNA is TGTGCCAGCAGTTTGGGAACAGGGCGGAATGGCTACACCTTC.

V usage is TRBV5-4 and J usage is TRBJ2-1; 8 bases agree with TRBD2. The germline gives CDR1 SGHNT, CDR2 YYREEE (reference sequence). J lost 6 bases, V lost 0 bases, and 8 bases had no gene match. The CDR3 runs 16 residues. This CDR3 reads CASSLDVGRGGNEQFF. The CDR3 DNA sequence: TGTGCCAGCAGCTTGGACGTCGGGAGGGGTGGCAATGAGCAGTTCTTC.

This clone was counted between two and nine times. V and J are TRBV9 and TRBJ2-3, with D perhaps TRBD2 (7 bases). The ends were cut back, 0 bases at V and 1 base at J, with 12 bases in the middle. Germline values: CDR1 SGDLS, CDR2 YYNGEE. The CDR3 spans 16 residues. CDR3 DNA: TGTGCCAGCAGCGTAGTGGCGGGGGCGGGCACAGATACGCAGTATTTT. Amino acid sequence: CASSVVAGAGTDTQYF.

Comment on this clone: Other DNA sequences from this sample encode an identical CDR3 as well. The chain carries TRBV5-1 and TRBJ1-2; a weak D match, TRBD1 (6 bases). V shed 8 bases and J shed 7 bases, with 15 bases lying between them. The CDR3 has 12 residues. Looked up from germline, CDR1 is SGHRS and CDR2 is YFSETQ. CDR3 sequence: CASPTGGGGYTF. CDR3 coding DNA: TGCGCCAGTCCTACGGGGGGCGGTGGCTACACCTTC.

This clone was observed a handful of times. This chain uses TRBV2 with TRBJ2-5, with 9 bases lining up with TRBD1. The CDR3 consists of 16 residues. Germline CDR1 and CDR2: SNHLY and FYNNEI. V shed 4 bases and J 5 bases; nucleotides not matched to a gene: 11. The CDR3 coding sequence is TGTGCCAGCAGTGTAGACAGGGGGTCCATTGAGGAGACCCAGTACTTC. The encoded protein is CASSVDRGSIEETQYF.

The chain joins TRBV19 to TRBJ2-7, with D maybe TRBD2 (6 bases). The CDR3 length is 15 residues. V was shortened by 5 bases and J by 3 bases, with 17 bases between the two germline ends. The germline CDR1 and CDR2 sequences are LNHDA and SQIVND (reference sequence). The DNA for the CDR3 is TGTGCCAGTAGTGTCCAAGCGGGCCCCCTCTACGAGCAGTACTTC. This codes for CASSVQAGPLYEQYF.

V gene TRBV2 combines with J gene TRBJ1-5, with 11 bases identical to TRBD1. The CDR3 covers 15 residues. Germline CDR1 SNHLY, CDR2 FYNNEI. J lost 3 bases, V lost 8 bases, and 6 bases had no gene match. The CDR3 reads CASRGQGANNQPQHF. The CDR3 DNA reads TGTGCCAGCCGAGGACAGGGGGCAAACAATCAGCCCCAGCATTTT.

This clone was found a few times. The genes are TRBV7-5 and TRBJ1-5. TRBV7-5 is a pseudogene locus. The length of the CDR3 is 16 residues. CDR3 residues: CARTTIRGKSNQPQHF. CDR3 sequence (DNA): TGTGCCAGAACCACCATTCGGGGGAAGAGCAATCAGCCCCAGCATTTT.